A single sample is the source of the 23 T cell receptor beta chains below, sequenced in a study of blood T cell repertoires in COVID-19. TCRdb keeps only in-frame clones here, not all; method: immunoSEQ multiplex PCR. Counted here are 130,000 or so clones, around 89% occurring once; the ten biggest clones make up around a tenth. Sequences were obtained from peripheral blood. These receptors came from a man aged 50 or older with acute or convalescent COVID-19.

The rearrangement uses TRBV7-2 and TRBJ1-6; D gene unclear. This CDR3 is built from 17 residues. Germline CDR1 SGHTA, CDR2 FQGNSA. Trimming removed 1 base from V and 5 bases from J, with 15 bases in between. The CDR3 reads CASSLVVGRENNSPLHF. The DNA of the CDR3 is TGTGCCAGCAGCTTAGTAGTGGGTCGGGAAAATAATTCACCCCTCCACTTT.

The chain joins TRBV6-1 to TRBJ2-1, with 13 bases that match TRBD2. The CDR3 spans 19 residues. Trimming removed 3 bases from V and 7 bases from J; junction bases left unmatched: 15. Germline CDR1 and CDR2: MNHNS and SASEGT. The CDR3 DNA sequence: TGTGCCAGCAGTGAGCAGGCCTTCGGACTAGCGGGGGCAGAGAATGAGCAGTTCTTC. It is translated as CASSEQAFGLAGAENEQFF.

This chain uses TRBV4-2 with TRBJ1-5; D is possibly TRBD1 (6 bases). The CDR3 consists of 15 residues. Germline CDR1 reads LGHNA; CDR2 reads YNFKEQ. Trimming took 0 bases from V and 7 from J, leaving 13 bases between them. CDR3 sequence: CASSQDSQGYQPQHF. In DNA form, the CDR3 reads TGTGCCAGCAGCCAAGATTCGCAGGGGTACCAGCCCCAGCATTTT.

This sequence joins TRBV5-1 and TRBJ2-7; D gene uncertain. CDR3 size: 16 residues. The germline gives CDR1 SGHRS, CDR2 YFSETQ. V lost 0 bases and J lost 3, with 16 bases in between. The CDR3 region is CASSLGPVRLDYEQYF. The CDR3 DNA sequence: TGCGCCAGCAGCTTGGGCCCCGTCCGATTAGACTACGAGCAGTACTTC. Together with reference TRBV5-1 and TRBJ2-7, the CDR3 gives the full variable domain: KAGVTQTPRYLIKTRGQQVTLSCSPISGHRSVSWYQQTPGQGLQFLFEYFSETQRNKGNFPGRFSGRQFSNSRSEMNVSTLELGDSALYLCASSLGPVRLDYEQYFGPGTRLTVT.

The chain couples TRBV7-2 to TRBJ1-4; the D gene is possibly TRBD1 (5 bases). The germline V and J ends were trimmed by 5 bases and 10 bases, with 17 bases remaining between them. This CDR3 is 14 amino acids long. The germline V gene has CDR1 SGHTA and CDR2 FQGNSA. CDR3 loop: CASSPFADGGKLFF. CDR3 nucleotide sequence: TGTGCCAGCAGCCCTTTCGCGGACGGGGGAAAACTGTTTTTT.

The chain couples TRBV6-5 to TRBJ1-6; a weak D match, TRBD1 (6 bases). Germline V gene sequence: CDR1 MNHEY, CDR2 SVGAGI. The ends were cut back, 6 bases at V and 7 bases at J, with 16 bases in the middle. CDR3 length: 15 amino acids. CDR3 residues: CASRLSGQGNSPLHF. The CDR3 DNA follows: TGTGCCAGCAGGCTTTCGGGACAAGGGAATTCACCCCTCCACTTT.

The genes are TRBV10-3 and TRBJ2-7; D gene uncertain. Trimming stripped 8 bases from V and 6 bases from J, with 11 bases between. This CDR3 comprises 11 residues. CDR1 is ENHRY and CDR2 is SYGVKD in the germline V gene. The DNA of the CDR3 is TGTGCCATCTCCGGAAGGAGCGAGCAGTACTTC. Amino acid sequence: CAISGRSEQYF.

The chain is built from TRBV7-9 and TRBJ1-1; D is perhaps TRBD1 (6 bases). Trimming removed 5 bases from V and 1 base from J, with 14 bases in between. This CDR3 region has 15 residues. CDR1 is SEHNR, CDR2 FQNEAQ, per germline (reference sequence). The DNA for the CDR3 is TGTGCCAGCAGCCGAGGGGGTGGGTGGAACACTGAAGCTTTCTTT. Translated: CASSRGGGWNTEAFF.

The gene calls are TRBV7-2 and TRBJ2-3; 7 positions match TRBD1. The CDR3 is 15 amino acids. Germline V lookup: CDR1 SGHTA, CDR2 FQGNSA. V lost 2 bases and J lost 4; bases outside the gene matches: 6. Written as DNA, the CDR3 is TGTGCCAGCAGCTTATCAAGCCAGGGGGCAGATACGCAGTATTTT. Translated, it gives CASSLSSQGADTQYF. The variable domain in full, completed from reference TRBV7-2 and TRBJ2-3, reads GAGVSQSPSNKVTEKGKDVELRCDPISGHTALYWYRQSLGQGLEFLIYFQGNSAPDKSGLPSDRFSAERTGGSVSTLTIQRTQQEDSAVYLCASSLSSQGADTQYFGPGTRLTVL.

This clone was counted only a few times. The CDR3 region has the DNA TGTGCCAGCAGCTTAGACCCGTGGCGCTACACCTTC. This codes for CASSLDPWRYTF. This chain uses TRBV7-2 with TRBJ1-2; no clear D. V was trimmed by 1 base and J by 9 bases, leaving 9 bases between them. CDR3 length equals 12 residues. Germline V lookup: CDR1 SGHTA, CDR2 FQGNSA.

This clone was detected a few times. J is TRBJ2-1 and V is TRBV7-2; 7 bases map to TRBD1. Germline CDR1 reads SGHTA; CDR2 reads FQGNSA. CDR3 length equals 16 residues. The trim removed 5 bases at V and 4 bases at J, leaving 11 bases unmatched. The CDR3 here is CASSPPGGGGYNEQFF. In DNA, the CDR3 is TGTGCCAGCAGCCCGCCAGGGGGTGGGGGTTACAATGAGCAGTTCTTC.

The chain joins TRBV5-1 to TRBJ2-2, with 8 bases matching TRBD1. Germline-derived CDR1 and CDR2 are SGHRS and YFSETQ. V lost 4 bases and J lost 1; bases outside the gene matches: 3. The CDR3 consists of 15 residues. DNA of the CDR3: TGCGCCAGCAGCCCCGGGACAGGGAACACCGGGGAGCTGTTTTTT. It translates to CASSPGTGNTGELFF.

For this clone: Other nucleotide sequences from this sample produce the same CDR3. The genes are TRBV5-1 and TRBJ1-1, with 7 bases lining up with TRBD1. Per germline, CDR1 SGHRS and CDR2 YFSETQ. Trimming at V came to 0 bases and at J to 7 bases, leaving 3 bases not matched to a gene. This CDR3 is built from 13 residues. CDR3 bases: TGCGCCAGCAGCTTGGGACAGGGAGGTGAAGCTTTCTTT. Encoded protein: CASSLGQGGEAFF.

This chain uses TRBV27 with TRBJ1-4, with 9 bases fitting TRBD1. The length of the CDR3 is 12 residues. V lost 5 bases and J lost 8; bases outside the gene matches: 0. Germline V gene sequence: CDR1 MNHEY, CDR2 SMNVEV (reference sequence). CDR3 DNA sequence: TGTGCCAGCAGTGGGACAGGGGAAAAACTGTTTTTT. Translating it yields CASSGTGEKLFF.

This clone was recorded a few times. The rearrangement links TRBV19 to TRBJ1-2, with TRBD1 identical over 8 bases. The CDR3 totals 16 residues. V dropped 4 bases and J dropped 4; count of bases not matched to a gene: 11. Per germline, CDR1 LNHDA and CDR2 SQIVND (reference sequence). This CDR3 is CASSTLGTGPLYGYTF. The DNA of the CDR3 is TGTGCCAGTAGTACTCTCGGGACAGGACCACTCTATGGCTACACCTTC.

This chain connects TRBV10-3 to TRBJ1-1; 8 nucleotides line up with TRBD1. CDR1 and CDR2 from the germline V gene are ENHRY and SYGVKD. The CDR3 is 16 amino acids. The ends lost 4 bases at V and 4 bases at J; junction bases unmatched: 11. CDR3 protein: CAISGGSGTGITEAFF. CDR3 DNA: TGTGCCATCAGTGGGGGGTCCGGGACAGGCATCACTGAAGCTTTCTTT.

The V and J genes are TRBV7-2 and TRBJ1-1; D is undetermined. Germline V CDR1 and CDR2: SGHTA, FQGNSA. The CDR3 totals 13 residues. Trimming removed 7 bases at V and 1 base at J, with 10 bases between. The DNA for the CDR3 is TGTGCCAGCAATGTCCAGGCGAACACTGAAGCTTTCTTT. Its translation: CASNVQANTEAFF.

The chain links TRBV28 to TRBJ1-2, with 8 bases matching TRBD1. V gave up 2 bases and J gave up 8 bases; unmatched junction bases: 10. CDR1 is MDHEN and CDR2 is SYDVKM in the germline V gene. This CDR3 spans 15 amino acids. The CDR3 coding sequence is TGTGCCAGCAGTTTAAGGGGACAGGCGTCGAGGGGCTACACCTTC. This encodes CASSLRGQASRGYTF.

V and J are TRBV5-1 and TRBJ1-4; D may be TRBD1 (6 bases). Germline assignment: CDR1 SGHRS and CDR2 YFSETQ. V was trimmed by 4 bases and J by 7 bases, leaving 11 bases between them. This CDR3 has 13 amino acids. Written as DNA, the CDR3 is TGCGCCAGCAGCCAGGGGACGGCTGAAAAACTGTTTTTT. Encoded protein: CASSQGTAEKLFF. Full variable domain (rest looked up from reference TRBV5-1 and TRBJ1-4): KAGVTQTPRYLIKTRGQQVTLSCSPISGHRSVSWYQQTPGQGLQFLFEYFSETQRNKGNFPGRFSGRQFSNSRSEMNVSTLELGDSALYLCASSQGTAEKLFFGSGTQLSVL.

This clone was observed once. The chain uses TRBV7-3 and TRBJ1-1; a weak D match, TRBD1 (5 bases). Trimming took off 2 bases at V and 0 bases at J, with 13 bases between the two ends. The CDR3 has 16 amino acids. Germline V lookup: CDR1 SGHTA, CDR2 FQGTGA. CDR3 protein: CASSLGRAGMNTEAFF. The DNA for the CDR3 is TGTGCCAGCAGCTTAGGTCGGGCAGGGATGAACACTGAAGCTTTCTTT.

The V call is TRBV27, the J call TRBJ2-2; D is uncertain. Germline loops: CDR1 MNHEY, CDR2 SMNVEV (reference sequence). This CDR3 spans 15 amino acids. V lost 4 bases, J lost 4 bases, and 13 bases lay in between. CDR3 sequence: CASSSQRLLTGELFF. CDR3 DNA: TGTGCCAGCAGTTCACAAAGACTCCTCACCGGGGAGCTGTTTTTT.

The chain is built from TRBV5-1 and TRBJ2-1; 8 bases fit TRBD1. CDR3 length: 15 amino acids. V gave up 4 bases and J gave up 1 base; unmatched junction bases: 4. From germline, CDR1 is SGHRS and CDR2 YFSETQ. The CDR3 DNA follows: TGCGCCAGCAGCGCCGGACAGGGATCCTACAATGAGCAGTTCTTC. Translated, it gives CASSAGQGSYNEQFF.

The chain couples TRBV11-2 to TRBJ1-1; D gene unclear. The CDR3 sequence is 13 residues long. Germline CDR1 and CDR2: SGHAT and FQNNGV. V was trimmed by 4 bases and J by 11 bases, leaving 17 bases between them. The CDR3 nucleotides are TGTGCCAGCAGCTCAGAACGAGGGAGGAAGGCTTTCTTT. Its protein is CASSSERGRKAFF.